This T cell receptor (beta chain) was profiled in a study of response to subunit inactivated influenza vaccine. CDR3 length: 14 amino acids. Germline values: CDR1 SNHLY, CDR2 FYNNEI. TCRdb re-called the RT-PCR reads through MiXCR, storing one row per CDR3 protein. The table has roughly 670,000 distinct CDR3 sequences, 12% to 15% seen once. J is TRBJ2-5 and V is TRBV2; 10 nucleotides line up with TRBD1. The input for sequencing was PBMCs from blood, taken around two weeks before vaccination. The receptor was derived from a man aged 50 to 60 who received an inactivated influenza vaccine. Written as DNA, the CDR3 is TGTGCTCTGATAGGGGACAGGGGTCGGGAGACCCAGTACTTC. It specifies CALIGDRGRETQYF.